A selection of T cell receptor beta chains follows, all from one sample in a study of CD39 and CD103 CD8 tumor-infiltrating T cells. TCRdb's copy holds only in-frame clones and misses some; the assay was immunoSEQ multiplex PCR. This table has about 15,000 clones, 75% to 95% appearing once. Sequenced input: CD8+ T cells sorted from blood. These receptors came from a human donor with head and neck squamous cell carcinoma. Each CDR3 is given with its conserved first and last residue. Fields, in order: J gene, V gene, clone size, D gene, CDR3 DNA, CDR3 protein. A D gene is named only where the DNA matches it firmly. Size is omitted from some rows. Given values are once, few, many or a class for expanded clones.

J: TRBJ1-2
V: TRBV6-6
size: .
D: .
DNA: TGTGCCAGCAGTTTGTCACAGACGTATGGCTACACCTTC
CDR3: CASSLSQTYGYTF

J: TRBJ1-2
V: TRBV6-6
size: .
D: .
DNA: TGTGCCAGCAGTCCTGACCCCTGGGGGGCGGGCGGCTACACCTTC
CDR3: CASSPDPWGAGGYTF

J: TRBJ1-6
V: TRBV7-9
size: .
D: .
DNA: TGTGCCAGCAGTGATACCGGGACTCATTCCTATAATTCACCCCTCCACTTT
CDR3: CASSDTGTHSYNSPLHF

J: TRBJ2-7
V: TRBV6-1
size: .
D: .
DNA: TGTGCCAGCAGTGATCGACCCAGCTCCTACGAGCAGTACTTC
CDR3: CASSDRPSSYEQYF

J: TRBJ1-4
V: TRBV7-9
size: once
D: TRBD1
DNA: TGTGCCAGCAGCACCAGGGGGCGCGGGTCAACTAATGAAAAACTGTTTTTT
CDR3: CASSTRGRGSTNEKLFF

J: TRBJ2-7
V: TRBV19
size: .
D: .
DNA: TGTGCCAGTAGTATTACTGCGCAGGGGGGCCTCGAGCAGTACTTC
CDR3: CASSITAQGGLEQYF

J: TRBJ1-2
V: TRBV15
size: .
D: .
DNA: TGTGCCACCAGCAGAGATCGTGGATCTGCCTATGGCTACACCTTC
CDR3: CATSRDRGSAYGYTF

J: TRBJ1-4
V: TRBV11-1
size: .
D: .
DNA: TGTGCCAGCAAAGGTGCAGGGAACCCAACTAATGAAAAACTGTTTTTT
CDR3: CASKGAGNPTNEKLFF

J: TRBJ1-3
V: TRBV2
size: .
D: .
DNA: TGTGCCAGCAGTGAGTTTTCTGGAAACACCATATATTTT
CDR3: CASSEFSGNTIYF

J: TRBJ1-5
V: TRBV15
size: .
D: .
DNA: TGTGCCACCAGCAGAGATTTGGATTTGCAGCCCCAGCATTTT
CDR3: CATSRDLDLQPQHF

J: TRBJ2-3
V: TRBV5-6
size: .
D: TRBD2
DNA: TGTGCCAGCAGCTACGACGGCGGGGGGTGGGATACGCAGTATTTT
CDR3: CASSYDGGGWDTQYF

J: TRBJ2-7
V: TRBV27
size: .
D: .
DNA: TGTGCCAGCTCGAAGGGGGTAACGGGGGAGACCTACGAGCAGTACTTC
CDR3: CASSKGVTGETYEQYF

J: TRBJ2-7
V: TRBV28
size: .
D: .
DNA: TGTGCCAGCAGTACCCTAACAGGGCACTACGAGCAGTACTTC
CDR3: CASSTLTGHYEQYF

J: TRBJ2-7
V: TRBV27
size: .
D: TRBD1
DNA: TGTGCCAGCAGTTTGTTACGACAGGGACCGAACTACGAGCAGTACTTC
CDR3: CASSLLRQGPNYEQYF

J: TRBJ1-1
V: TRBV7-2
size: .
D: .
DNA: TGTGCCAGCAGCTTAGGAGGAGACGAAGCTTTCTTT
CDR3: CASSLGGDEAFF